These T cell receptor beta chains were read from a single sample in a study of blood T cell repertoires in COVID-19. TCRdb's table, derived via immunoSEQ multiplex PCR, lists solely in-frame clones and lacks some. The table lists about 200,000 clones, about 88% of them singletons, with under 2% in the top ten. The sample consisted of peripheral blood. These receptors were obtained from a man between 18 and 29 years old with active or convalescent COVID-19. CDR3s include the opening cysteine and the closing phenylalanine or tryptophan. A D gene is named only where the DNA matches it firmly. A clone size is listed for some rows: how often the clone was seen (once, few, many), or a class if it is expanded.

TRBJ2-7 TRBD1 TRBV5-4 . CASSFSGGWRTYEQYF TGTGCCAGCAGTTTTTCAGGGGGCTGGAGGACCTACGAGCAGTACTTC
TRBJ2-7 . TRBV5-1 . CASSWSGDEQYF TGCGCCAGCAGCTGGAGCGGAGACGAGCAGTACTTC
TRBJ1-5 TRBD1 TRBV19 . CASRPRQGGNQPQHF TGTGCCAGTAGACCAAGACAGGGAGGCAATCAGCCCCAGCATTTT
TRBJ1-2 . TRBV30 . CAWSSYNYGYTF TGTGCCTGGAGTAGCTATAACTATGGCTACACCTTC
TRBJ2-5 TRBD1 TRBV2 . CASSPRQGKETQYF TGTGCCAGCAGTCCCCGACAGGGAAAAGAGACCCAGTACTTC
TRBJ2-1 . TRBV19 . CAARSWNEQFF TGTGCCGCCAGATCGTGGAATGAGCAGTTCTTC
TRBJ1-2 . TRBV18 . CASSPSTAPYGYTF TGTGCCAGCTCACCTTCGACAGCTCCCTATGGCTACACCTTC
TRBJ2-1 . TRBV11-3 . CASSLNPQYNEQFF TGTGCCAGCAGTCTTAACCCCCAGTACAATGAGCAGTTCTTC
TRBJ1-5 TRBD1 TRBV2 . CASSEAGQGSGYQPQHF TGTGCCAGCAGTGAAGCGGGACAGGGAAGCGGTTATCAGCCCCAGCATTTT
TRBJ1-2 . TRBV27 . CASSSSLGRKFYGYTF TGTGCCAGCAGTTCCAGTCTGGGCAGGAAATTCTATGGCTACACCTTC
TRBJ1-5 . TRBV7-8 . CASSLDRVSNQPQHF TGTGCCAGCAGCTTAGATAGAGTGAGCAATCAGCCCCAGCATTTT
TRBJ2-1 . TRBV5-3 once CARSSTGSYNEQFF TGTGCCAGAAGCAGTACAGGGTCCTACAATGAGCAGTTCTTC
TRBJ2-5 TRBD2 TRBV6-6 . CASKASGEENQETQYF TGTGCCAGCAAGGCTAGCGGGGAAGAGAACCAAGAGACCCAGTACTTC
TRBJ1-3 TRBD1 TRBV7-9 . CASSRGDSRWGNTIYF TGTGCCAGCAGCCGAGGGGACAGCCGGTGGGGAAACACCATATATTTT
TRBJ1-2 . TRBV5-1 few CASSLDRRGYTF TGCGCCAGCAGCTTGGATCGTCGGGGCTACACCTTC
TRBJ2-2 . TRBV29-1 . CSVIGTGELSF TGCAGCGTTATTGGCACCGGGGAGCTGTCTTTT
TRBJ2-6 . TRBV9 . CASSGRDMVGANVLTF TGTGCCAGCAGCGGCCGGGACATGGTTGGGGCCAACGTCCTGACTTTC
TRBJ1-3 TRBD1 TRBV27 once CASSSTGGIGGNTIYF TGTGCCAGCAGTTCGACAGGGGGTATAGGTGGAAACACCATATATTTT
TRBJ2-1 . TRBV14 . CAGSHWDNSGLNEQFF TGTGCCGGCAGCCACTGGGATAATAGCGGCCTTAATGAGCAGTTCTTC
TRBJ2-1 . TRBV5-5 few CASSLWRTPDESYNEQFF TGTGCCAGCAGCTTGTGGCGGACTCCTGACGAATCCTACAATGAGCAGTTCTTC
TRBJ1-4 . TRBV18 . CASSPLSGATNEKLFF TGTGCCAGCTCACCACTCTCGGGAGCAACTAATGAAAAACTGTTTTTT
TRBJ1-2 TRBD1 TRBV6-1 . CASSGPGTGGGNYGYTF TGTGCCAGCAGTGGCCCCGGGACAGGGGGAGGGAATTATGGCTACACCTTC
TRBJ2-1 TRBD2 TRBV5-4 . CASSSGTSGGASEQFF TGTGCCAGCAGCTCCGGGACTAGCGGGGGGGCCTCTGAGCAGTTCTTC
TRBJ2-7 . TRBV11-2 . CASSDSVFSYEQYF TGTGCCAGCAGCGACAGCGTTTTTTCCTACGAGCAGTACTTC
TRBJ1-4 . TRBV3-1/TRBV3-2 . CASSPTGRNEKLFF TGTGCCAGCAGCCCGACAGGACGAAATGAAAAACTGTTTTTT
TRBJ2-7 . TRBV7-2 . CASSLGPGDPTYEQYF TGTGCCAGCAGCTTAGGGCCGGGAGACCCTACCTACGAGCAGTACTTC
TRBJ1-1 . TRBV7-9 . CASSSQVTEAFF TGTGCCAGCAGCTCCCAGGTCACTGAAGCTTTCTTT
TRBJ2-1 TRBD2 TRBV19 . CASNVGLAGGRFNEQFF TGTGCCAGTAACGTGGGACTAGCGGGGGGGCGGTTCAATGAGCAGTTCTTC